The T cell receptor beta chain described here comes from a study of T-cell memory formation after mild COVID-19. Across the study: TCR clusters were mostly donor specific.

TCR alpha and TCR beta cDNA libraries carrying sample barcodes and UMIs came from 5'RACE with constant-segment primers. A single record per CDR3 protein comes from TCRdb applying MiXCR to the 5' RACE reads. Of around 420,000 distinct CDR3 sequences listed, roughly 26% are singletons. Per the germline V gene, CDR1 is SGHKS and CDR2 is YYEKEE (reference sequence). Trimming at V came to 2 bases and at J to 3 bases, leaving 7 bases not matched to a gene. CDR3 length equals 15 residues. The chain joins TRBV5-5 to TRBJ1-1; 7 nucleotides match TRBD1. This TCR was sampled from an adult woman who had mild COVID-19 (a few samples of this study predate the infection). Cell type and time point are not known. Sequenced: PBMCs or a T cell subset sorted from them (not recorded which). The CDR3 is CASSLLGQPDTEAFF. The CDR3 nucleotides are TGTGCCAGCAGCTTATTGGGACAGCCAGACACTGAAGCTTTCTTT.